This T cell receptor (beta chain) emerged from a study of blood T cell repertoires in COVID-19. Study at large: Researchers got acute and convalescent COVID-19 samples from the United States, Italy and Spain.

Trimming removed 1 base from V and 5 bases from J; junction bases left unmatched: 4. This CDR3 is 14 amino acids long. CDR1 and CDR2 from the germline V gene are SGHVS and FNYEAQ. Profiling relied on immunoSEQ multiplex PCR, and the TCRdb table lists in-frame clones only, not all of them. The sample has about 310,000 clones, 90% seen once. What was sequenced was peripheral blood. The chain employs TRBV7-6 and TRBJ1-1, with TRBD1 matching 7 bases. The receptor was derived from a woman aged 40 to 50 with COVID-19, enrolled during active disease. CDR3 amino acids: CASSLGRGSTEAFF. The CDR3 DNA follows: TGTGCCAGCAGCTTAGGCAGGGGGAGTACTGAAGCTTTCTTT.